Ten or more counts support the clone carrying this T cell receptor beta chain. Antigen specificity is unknown. RNA transcripts provided the source from which TCR beta CDR3 regions were amplified. During a first-round RT-PCR of the TCR CDR3, the HTBI primer set was used. One entry per CDR3 protein results from TCRdb running MiXCR on the multiplex PCR reads. The sample records 300,000 to 350,000 distinct CDR3 sequences, approximately 22% being singletons. The data stem from a study of T cells in Graves' hyperthyroidism and ophthalmopathy. Whole-study context: Peripheral blood was obtained at initial diagnosis, preceding any treatment. Study-wide results and caveats: Expanded thyroid clonotypes (above 0.001) were mostly also found in blood. Ophthalmopathy was told apart from stable hyperthyroidism by a 13 V-J model.

The V and J ends lost 2 bases and 5 bases respectively, with 14 bases between them. CDR3 length: 15 residues. Looked up from germline, CDR1 is KGHSH and CDR2 is LQKENI. Those patients with uncontrolled infection, other autoimmune disease, pregnancy or lactation were excluded. Material for sequencing was blood. The clonotype originates from a woman in her fifties or sixties with Graves' hyperthyroidism. The gene calls are TRBV18 and TRBJ2-3; no reliable D call. CDR3 DNA: TGTGCCAGCTCACCAAACCCTCATGCCCGAGATACGCAGTATTTT. This translates into CASSPNPHARDTQYF.